The TCR beta chain under discussion was sequenced for a study of T cells in Graves' hyperthyroidism and ophthalmopathy. General study findings and limits: Ophthalmopathy was predicted by the model a median of roughly 6.6 months ahead of onset.

Germline CDR1 is DFQATT and CDR2 is SNEGSKA (reference sequence). With 0 bases removed from V and 2 bases from J, the gap between germline ends came to 8 bases. This CDR3 has 15 amino acids. Aged 18 to 65, the patients had hyperthyroidism that was newly diagnosed and had lasted under 2 months. Reasons for excluding patients were uncontrolled infection, other autoimmune disease, pregnancy or lactation. Orbital computed tomography, thyroid ultrasound, serum thyroxine and TRAb, and clinical symptoms together informed the diagnoses. This clonotype has a handful of counts. Its cognate antigen is unknown. The TCR beta CDR3 regions underwent amplification using RNA transcripts as the source. The study used the HTBI primer set for a first-round RT-PCR of the TCR CDR3. TCRdb reprocessed the multiplex PCR reads with MiXCR, giving one entry per CDR3 protein. The data hold 540,000 or so distinct CDR3 sequences, with 15% to 19% observed a single time.

This TCR derives from a woman aged 25 to 45 with Graves' hyperthyroidism. This chain joins TRBV20-1 and TRBJ1-6, with D possibly matching TRBD1 (6 bases). The sequenced sample consisted of blood. In nucleotides, the CDR3 is TGCAGTGCTAGAGATTACAGGGCCTATAATTCACCCCTCCACTTT. Its translation is CSARDYRAYNSPLHF.